These 26 T cell receptor beta chains came from one sample sequenced in a study of post-analysis software for immune sequencing data. Broader study findings: Relative to controls, patients had 4 or 5 TRBV segments at higher frequency, with TRBV5-6, TRBV5-1 and TRBV20-1 among these.

No antigens are known for them. Built from TCR beta cDNA, the libraries had unique molecular identifiers in them. TCRdb re-called the PCR reads through MiXCR, storing one row per CDR3 protein. This repertoire shows 380,000 or so distinct CDR3 sequences, roughly 30% found once; its top ten account for over 10%. The material sequenced was blood. The receptors stem from a girl aged 10 to 17 with multiple sclerosis.

In this sample, this clonotype turned up a few times. The rearrangement joins TRBV5-6 to TRBJ1-4; no clear D gene. The CDR3 length is 12 residues. Germline CDR1 is SGHDT and CDR2 is YYEEEE. V was shortened by 4 bases and J by 8 bases, with 9 bases between the two germline ends. The CDR3 spells CASSRPLEKLFF. CDR3 coding DNA: TGTGCCAGCAGCCGCCCTCTCGAAAAACTGTTTTTT. Full variable domain (missing parts from reference TRBV5-6 and TRBJ1-4): DAGVTQSPTHLIKTRGQQVTLRCSPKSGHDTVSWYQQALGQGPQFIFQYYEEEERQRGNFPDRFSGHQFPNYSSELNVNALLLGDSALYLCASSRPLEKLFFGSGTQLSVL.

There are a few counts of this clonotype. The rearrangement uses TRBV4-1 and TRBJ2-6, with D possibly TRBD1 on 6 matching bases. Trimming removed 2 bases from V and 0 bases from J, with 14 bases in between. Germline CDR1 and CDR2: MGHRA and YSYEKL. This CDR3 contains 18 residues. The DNA for the CDR3 is TGCGCCAGCAGCCAACAACAGGGTGGGGCCTCTGGGGCCAACGTCCTGACTTTC. Translated, it gives CASSQQQGGASGANVLTF.

The J gene is TRBJ2-2, the V gene TRBV6-6; tentatively, D is TRBD1 (5 bases). CDR3 size: 12 residues. Trimming left V 4 bases short and J 6 bases short, with 6 bases between. Per the germline V gene, CDR1 is MNHNY and CDR2 is SVGAGI (reference sequence). The CDR3 DNA reads as TGTGCCAGCAGTTGGGGCGCCGGGGAGCTGTTTTTT. It yields the protein CASSWGAGELFF.

This clonotype was detected ten times or more. V and J are TRBV6-2 or TRBV6-3 and TRBJ2-7; D is uncertain. CDR1 and CDR2 (germline): MNHEY, SVGEGT. The V gene lost 3 bases and the J gene lost 2 bases, with 5 bases spanning the gap. The CDR3 length is 12 residues. The CDR3 DNA reads TGTGCCAGCAGTTATATGGCCTACGAGCAGTACTTC. This sequence encodes CASSYMAYEQYF.

V and J are TRBV6-5 and TRBJ1-5; 7 positions match TRBD1. J lost 3 bases, V lost 6 bases, and 8 bases had no gene match. Per the germline V gene, CDR1 is MNHEY and CDR2 is SVGAGI. The CDR3 is 15 amino acids. The CDR3 sequence: CASRRTGAFNQPQHF. CDR3 nucleotide sequence: TGTGCCAGCAGACGGACAGGAGCCTTCAATCAGCCCCAGCATTTT.

V and J are TRBV12-3 or TRBV12-4 and TRBJ2-5; 9 bases are a match to TRBD1. The trim removed 3 bases at V and 3 bases at J, leaving 17 bases unmatched. The CDR3 totals 19 residues. DNA for the CDR3: TGTGCCAGCAGTTTCTTGGCCGGGACAGGGATTCTTGAGGAAGAGACCCAGTACTTC. Its protein is CASSFLAGTGILEEETQYF.

As regards this clonotype: The junction departs from germline at one end; a sequencing error may be responsible. The rearrangement links TRBV5-1 to TRBJ2-1; 10 bases agree with TRBD1. Germline V gene lookup returns CDR1 SGHRS and CDR2 YFSETQ. This CDR3 contains 15 residues. The CDR3 loop reads CTSSFLAGQGNEQFF. The CDR3 coding sequence is TGCACCAGCAGCTTCCTGGCGGGACAGGGGAATGAGCAGTTCTTC.

In DNA form, the CDR3 reads TGTGCCAGCAGTTACTCCGGTTCACCCCTCCACTTT. It is translated as CASSYSGSPLHF. This chain joins TRBV6-2 or TRBV6-3 and TRBJ1-6; D unclear. This CDR3 region has 12 residues. Trimming pared 0 bases from V and 9 bases from J, leaving 3 bases between. Germline CDR1 and CDR2: MNHEY and SVGEGT.

The chain joins TRBV12-3 or TRBV12-4 to TRBJ2-1, with a tentative D call TRBD2 (5 bases). The CDR3 totals 13 residues. Trimming removed 0 bases from V and 9 bases from J, with 9 bases in between. CDR3 sequence: CASSLARGLEQFF. CDR3 nucleotide sequence: TGTGCCAGCAGTTTAGCGCGAGGACTTGAGCAGTTCTTC.

This clonotype showed up just once. The rearrangement uses TRBV7-8 and TRBJ2-2; 8 nucleotides line up with TRBD2. The J segment lost 0 bases and the V segment lost 5 bases, leaving 5 bases of the junction unmatched. The germline V gene has CDR1 SGHVS and CDR2 FQNEAQ. CDR3 size: 16 residues. The CDR3 DNA reads TGTGCCAGCAGCCCGGGGGGGGGCACGAACACCGGGGAGCTGTTTTTT. Translation: CASSPGGGTNTGELFF.

This clonotype was counted between two and nine times. V is TRBV6-5 and J is TRBJ2-1; D ambiguous. The V gene lost 3 bases and the J gene lost 0 bases, with 12 bases spanning the gap. CDR1 and CDR2 (germline): MNHEY, SVGAGI. This CDR3 has 16 amino acids. Here the CDR3 DNA reads TGTGCCAGCAGTTATTCAGGCCCCCGCTCCTACAATGAGCAGTTCTTC. This translates into CASSYSGPRSYNEQFF.

This clonotype was seen a handful of times. This sequence joins TRBV24-1 and TRBJ2-1; 7 nucleotides line up with TRBD1. Germline V gene lookup returns CDR1 KGHDR and CDR2 SFDVKD. The trim removed 3 bases at V and 5 bases at J, leaving 3 bases unmatched. This CDR3 contains 14 residues. The CDR3 sequence: CATSDPGQNNEQFF. DNA for the CDR3: TGTGCCACCAGTGATCCGGGACAGAACAATGAGCAGTTCTTC.

The table lists this clonotype with a few counts. This sequence joins TRBV4-2 and TRBJ2-7; TRBD1 is a possible D gene (6 bases). V gave up 0 bases and J gave up 0 bases, with 21 bases separating them. CDR3 length: 19 amino acids. The V gene's germline CDR1 is LGHNA and CDR2 YNFKEQ. CDR3 DNA: TGTGCCAGCAGCCAAGATCTAGTAGGAATGGTACAGGGCTCCTACGAGCAGTACTTC. This encodes CASSQDLVGMVQGSYEQYF.

The chain links TRBV7-2 to TRBJ2-4; no clear D gene. The CDR3 consists of 12 residues. Trimming shortened V by 5 bases and J by 8 bases, and 10 bases separated the two germline ends. Germline lookup yields CDR1 SGHTA and CDR2 FQGNSA. The CDR3 nucleotides read TGTGCCAGCAGCCTGGCTTTCGACATTCAGTACTTC. Residues: CASSLAFDIQYF. Together with reference TRBV7-2 and TRBJ2-4, the CDR3 gives the full variable domain: GAGVSQSPSNKVTEKGKDVELRCDPISGHTALYWYRQSLGQGLEFLIYFQGNSAPDKSGLPSDRFSAERTGGSVSTLTIQRTQQEDSAVYLCASSLAFDIQYFGAGTRLSVL.

The chain is built from TRBV3-1 and TRBJ2-5; possible D gene TRBD1, 5 bases. Germline V lookup: CDR1 LGHDT, CDR2 YNNKEL (reference sequence). The CDR3 length is 16 residues. V lost 5 bases and J 2 bases, leaving 18 bases between the germline ends. This CDR3 is CASSSRQKRWQETQYF. The CDR3 region has the DNA TGTGCCAGCAGCTCCCGACAGAAACGGTGGCAAGAGACCCAGTACTTC.

On this clonotype: Being one base from a much bigger clone, this may be a read error. This chain connects TRBV12-3 or TRBV12-4 to TRBJ2-3; perhaps TRBD1 as D (7 bases). The CDR3 has 16 amino acids. CDR3 in amino acids: CASSLHPTGEADAQYF. The CDR3 DNA reads TGTGCCAGCAGTCTCCACCCCACAGGGGAGGCAGATGCGCAGTATTTT.

This clonotype was recorded a few times. The genes are TRBV5-6 and TRBJ2-4, with D hard to call. The DNA end lines up better with TRBJ2-5; the J call may be wrong. The V gene's germline CDR1 is SGHDT and CDR2 YYEEEE. This CDR3 is 14 amino acids long. The CDR3 spells CASSLWSLRETQYF. CDR3 nucleotides: TGTGCCAGCAGCCTGTGGTCCCTCCGGGAGACCCAGTACTTC.

The gene calls are TRBV5-6 and TRBJ2-7; 9 nucleotides align to TRBD1. The V gene end was trimmed by 4 bases and the J gene end by 2 bases; junction bases not matched to a gene: 10. Germline CDR1 SGHDT, CDR2 YYEEEE. CDR3 length: 16 residues. CDR3 sequence: CASSEEPGQGTYEQYF. The CDR3 DNA reads as TGTGCCAGCAGCGAAGAACCGGGACAGGGAACCTACGAGCAGTACTTC.

J is TRBJ2-2 and V is TRBV5-1, with D perhaps given as TRBD1 or TRBD2 (5 bases each). Trimming took off 4 bases at V and 5 bases at J, with 12 bases between the two ends. In germline, CDR1 is SGHRS, CDR2 YFSETQ. The CDR3 is made up of 14 amino acids. The CDR3 here is CASSREGSTGELFF. CDR3 nucleotide sequence: TGCGCCAGCAGCCGAGAGGGGAGTACCGGGGAGCTGTTTTTT.

The rearrangement links TRBV7-2 to TRBJ2-1; a weak D match, TRBD1 (6 bases). This CDR3 has 13 residues. CDR1 SGHTA and CDR2 FQGNSA come from the germline V gene. V shed 5 bases and J shed 8 bases, with 13 bases lying between them. The CDR3 reads CASSADRYHEQFF. In nucleotides, the CDR3 is TGTGCCAGCAGCGCAGACAGGTACCATGAGCAGTTCTTC.

This clonotype was seen at least ten times. The chain couples TRBV12-3 or TRBV12-4 to TRBJ2-5; 7 bases line up with TRBD1. With 7 bases clipped from V and 1 base from J, the junction kept 6 bases outside the gene matches. The CDR3 is 14 amino acids. For the CDR3, the DNA is TGTGCCAGCAACCTCGGGACAGTCCAAGAGACCCAGTACTTC. Protein sequence: CASNLGTVQETQYF.

The chain carries TRBV20-1 and TRBJ2-7; D ambiguous. The CDR3 totals 12 residues. Deletions cut 6 bases from V and 8 bases from J, with 17 bases between. CDR1 and CDR2 (germline): DFQATT, SNEGSKA (reference sequence). DNA for the CDR3: TGCAGTGCCCCTGCCTCTAGGGCCCAGCAGTACTTC. It codes for CSAPASRAQQYF.

About this clonotype: A much more abundant neighbour one base away suggests this may be a read error. The chain uses TRBV7-9 and TRBJ2-7; TRBD2 is a possible D gene (6 bases). Looked up from germline, CDR1 is SEHNR and CDR2 is FQNEAQ (reference sequence). The CDR3 covers 11 residues. CDR3 nucleotides: TGTGCCAACAGCTTAGCGGACGAGCAGTACTTC. It is translated as CANSLADEQYF.

The chain carries TRBV20-1 and TRBJ2-1, with 9 bases identical to TRBD1. Losses at the gene ends were 3 bases for V and 6 bases for J; bases not matched to a gene: 9. CDR3 length: 15 residues. Germline V gene data show CDR1 as DFQATT and CDR2 as SNEGSKA (reference sequence). The CDR3 DNA sequence: TGCAGTGCTAGGCCCGGGACAGGGAATTCCAATGAGCAGTTCTTC. Encoded protein: CSARPGTGNSNEQFF.

The V and J genes are TRBV6-6 and TRBJ2-7; TRBD2 aligns across 10 bases. CDR3 length: 15 amino acids. The J segment lost 0 bases and the V segment lost 4 bases, leaving 3 bases of the junction unmatched. Germline CDR1 is MNHNY and CDR2 is SVGAGI (reference sequence). CDR3 loop: CASSSSGGYSYEQYF. The CDR3 region has the DNA TGTGCCAGCAGTTCTAGCGGGGGTTACTCCTACGAGCAGTACTTC.

This clonotype was recorded at least ten times. The rearrangement links TRBV5-1 to TRBJ1-1; D ambiguous. V was trimmed by 0 bases and J by 2 bases, leaving 11 bases between them. Germline V gives CDR1 SGHRS, CDR2 YFSETQ. The CDR3 covers 15 residues. CDR3 region: CASSLGVHLNTEAFF. CDR3 DNA sequence: TGCGCCAGCAGCTTGGGGGTCCACCTAAACACTGAAGCTTTCTTT.